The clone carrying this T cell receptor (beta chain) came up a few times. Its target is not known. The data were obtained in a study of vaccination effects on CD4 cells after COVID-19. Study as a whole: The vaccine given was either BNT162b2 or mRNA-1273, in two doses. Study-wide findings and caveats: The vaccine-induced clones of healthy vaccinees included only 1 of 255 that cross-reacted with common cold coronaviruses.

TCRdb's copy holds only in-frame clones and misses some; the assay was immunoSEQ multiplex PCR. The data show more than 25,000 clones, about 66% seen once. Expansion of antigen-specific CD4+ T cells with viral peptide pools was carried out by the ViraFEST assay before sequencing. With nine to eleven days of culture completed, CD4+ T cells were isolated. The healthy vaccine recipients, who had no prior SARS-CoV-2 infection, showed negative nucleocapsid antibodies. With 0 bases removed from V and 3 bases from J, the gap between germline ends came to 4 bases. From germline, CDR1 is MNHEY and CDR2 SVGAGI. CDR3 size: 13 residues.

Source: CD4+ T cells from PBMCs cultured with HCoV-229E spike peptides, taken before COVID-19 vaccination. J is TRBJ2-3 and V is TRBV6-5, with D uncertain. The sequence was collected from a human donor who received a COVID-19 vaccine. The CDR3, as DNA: TGTGCCAGCAGTTACTCAGCGACAGATACGCAGTATTTT. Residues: CASSYSATDTQYF.